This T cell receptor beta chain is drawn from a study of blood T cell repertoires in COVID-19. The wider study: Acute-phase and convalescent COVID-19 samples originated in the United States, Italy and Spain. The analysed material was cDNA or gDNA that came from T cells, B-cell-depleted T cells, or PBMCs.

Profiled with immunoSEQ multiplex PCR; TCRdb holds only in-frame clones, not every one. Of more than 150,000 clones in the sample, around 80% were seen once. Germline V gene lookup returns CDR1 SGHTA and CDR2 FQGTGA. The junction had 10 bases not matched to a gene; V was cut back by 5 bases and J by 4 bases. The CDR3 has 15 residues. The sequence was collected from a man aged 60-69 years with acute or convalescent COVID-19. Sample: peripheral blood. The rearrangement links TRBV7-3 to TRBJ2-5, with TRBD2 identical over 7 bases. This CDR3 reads CASSVSGAGTETQYF. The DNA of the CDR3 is TGTGCCAGCAGCGTAAGCGGGGCGGGGACAGAGACCCAGTACTTC. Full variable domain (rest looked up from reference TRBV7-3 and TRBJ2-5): GAGVSQTPSNKVTEKGKYVELRCDPISGHTALYWYRQSLGQGPEFLIYFQGTGAADDSGLPNDRFFAVRPEGSVSTLKIQRTERGDSAVYLCASSVSGAGTETQYFGPGTRLLVL.